The 27 T cell receptor beta chains listed next were all sequenced from one sample in a study of T cell responses to AZD1222 COVID-19 vaccine. Data came from immunoSEQ multiplex PCR; TCRdb stores just in-frame clones and leaves some out. The table lists about 70,000 clones, 70% to 90% of them singletons. Sequences were derived from peripheral blood, sampled 28 days after the second AZD1222 dose. The receptors were gathered from an adult who received the AZD1222 COVID-19 vaccine.

V and J are TRBV3-1 (or the pseudogene TRBV3-2) and TRBJ2-7; D is perhaps TRBD2 (6 bases). Germline assignment: CDR1 LGHDT and CDR2 YNNKEL (reference sequence). This CDR3 has 13 residues. Trimming left V 4 bases short and J 3 bases short, with 10 bases between. CDR3 sequence reads: CASSPGLFYEQYF. The CDR3 bases are TGTGCCAGCAGCCCCGGACTATTCTACGAGCAGTACTTC.

This chain joins TRBV24-1 and TRBJ2-2; D possibly corresponds to TRBD2 (5 bases). Germline CDR1 and CDR2: KGHDR and SFDVKD. Trimming pared 2 bases from V and 7 bases from J, leaving 7 bases between. The CDR3 length is 13 residues. CDR3 sequence (DNA): TGTGCCACCAGTGATTATGAGGGCGGGGAGCTGTTTTTT. The encoded protein is CATSDYEGGELFF.

The chain employs TRBV28 and TRBJ1-5, with TRBD1 matching 10 bases. V was clipped by 3 bases and J by 7 bases; unmatched bases: 6. The CDR3 runs 15 residues. Germline CDR1 is MDHEN and CDR2 is SYDVKM. In DNA, the CDR3 is TGTGCCAGCAGTTTTTTTGGGACAGGGGAACAGCCCCAGCATTTT. It yields the protein CASSFFGTGEQPQHF.

The rearrangement joins TRBV9 to TRBJ2-7; tentative D call: TRBD1 (5 bases). This CDR3 has 15 residues. Germline CDR1 SGDLS, CDR2 YYNGEE. V was shortened by 0 bases and J by 4 bases, with 14 bases between the two germline ends. The CDR3 region is CASSVDTGGMYEQYF. CDR3 in DNA: TGTGCCAGCAGCGTAGATACAGGTGGGATGTACGAGCAGTACTTC.

This clone was seen a few times. The gene calls are TRBV7-3 and TRBJ2-7; D may be TRBD1 (6 bases). Trimming took 2 bases from V and 3 from J, leaving 11 bases between them. Germline V gene lookup returns CDR1 SGHTA and CDR2 FQGTGA. This CDR3 is built from 14 residues. This chain's CDR3 is CASSLDGGSYEQYF. The CDR3 nucleotides read TGTGCCAGCAGCTTAGATGGGGGCAGCTACGAGCAGTACTTC.

This chain joins TRBV30 and TRBJ1-1, with a weak D call TRBD1 (6 bases). CDR3 length: 12 residues. V dropped 1 base and J dropped 8 bases, with 11 bases sitting between them. Germline CDR1 and CDR2: GTSNPN and SVGIG (reference sequence). CDR3 sequence (DNA): TGTGCCTGGAGTGGGGGGCAGGGGGAAGCTTTCTTT. Translation: CAWSGGQGEAFF.

The chain links TRBV14 to TRBJ1-1; TRBD1 aligns across 7 bases. V trimming: 0 bases; J trimming: 5 bases; junction bases outside the gene matches: 12. The CDR3 spans 17 residues. The germline CDR1 and CDR2 sequences are SGHDN and FVKESK. DNA of the CDR3: TGTGCCAGCAGCCAAGATGCCAGCCTTGGACAGGCGACTGAAGCTTTCTTT. This sequence encodes CASSQDASLGQATEAFF. Variable domain in full (rest from reference TRBV14 and TRBJ1-1): EAGVTQFPSHSVIEKGQTVTLRCDPISGHDNLYWYRRVMGKEIKFLLHFVKESKQDESGMPNNRFLAERTGGTYSTLKVQPAELEDSGVYFCASSQDASLGQATEAFFGQGTRLTVV.

This sequence joins TRBV7-9 and TRBJ1-1; maybe TRBD1 (6 bases). This CDR3 comprises 14 residues. Germline CDR1 is SEHNR and CDR2 is FQNEAQ (reference sequence). Trimming removed 1 base from V and 4 bases from J, with 10 bases in between. The chain's CDR3 is CASSLEGGSTEAFF. CDR3 nucleotide sequence: TGTGCCAGCAGCTTAGAGGGGGGATCCACTGAAGCTTTCTTT.

The chain links TRBV5-1 to TRBJ1-3; D perhaps matches TRBD1 (5 bases). CDR3 length: 15 amino acids. The germline V and J ends were trimmed by 4 bases and 0 bases, with 11 bases remaining between them. Per germline, CDR1 SGHRS and CDR2 YFSETQ. The CDR3 spells CASSRGGSSGNTIYF. The CDR3, as DNA: TGCGCCAGCAGCCGTGGGGGGAGCTCTGGAAACACCATATATTTT. Using reference TRBV5-1 and TRBJ1-3 for the parts outside the CDR3, the full variable domain is KAGVTQTPRYLIKTRGQQVTLSCSPISGHRSVSWYQQTPGQGLQFLFEYFSETQRNKGNFPGRFSGRQFSNSRSEMNVSTLELGDSALYLCASSRGGSSGNTIYFGEGSWLTVV.

This clone occurred once. V and J are TRBV19 and TRBJ1-1; D ambiguous. Deletions cut 5 bases from V and 3 bases from J, with 4 bases between. CDR1 LNHDA and CDR2 SQIVND come from the germline V gene (reference sequence). This CDR3 contains 11 residues. The CDR3 protein is CASSVDTEAFF. The CDR3 coding sequence is TGTGCCAGTAGTGTTGACACTGAAGCTTTCTTT. The variable domain in full, with the rest retrieved from reference TRBV19 and TRBJ1-1, is DGGITQSPKYLFRKEGQNVTLSCEQNLNHDAMYWYRQDPGQGLRLIYYSQIVNDFQKGDIAEGYSVSREKKESFPLTVTSAQKNPTAFYLCASSVDTEAFFGQGTRLTVV.

The rearrangement links TRBV19 to TRBJ1-2, with D possibly being TRBD1 (6 bases). The V and J ends lost 5 bases and 4 bases respectively, with 11 bases between them. The length of the CDR3 is 13 residues. Germline values: CDR1 LNHDA, CDR2 SQIVND (reference sequence). The CDR3, as DNA: TGTGCCAGTAGTTTAACAGGGCCCTATGGCTACACCTTC. Translating it yields CASSLTGPYGYTF.

The chain recombines TRBV6-2 or TRBV6-3 with TRBJ2-3, with a tentative D call TRBD1 (5 bases). This CDR3 spans 15 amino acids. V lost 5 bases to trimming and J lost 0 bases, with 12 bases between them. Germline-derived CDR1 and CDR2 are MNHEY and SVGEGT. The CDR3 is CASSLQGYSTDTQYF. The CDR3 nucleotides read TGTGCCAGCAGTCTTCAGGGATATAGCACAGATACGCAGTATTTT.

The chain recombines TRBV7-3 with TRBJ2-1; 7 bases align to TRBD2. Unmatched junction bases numbered 1, after V lost 3 bases and J lost 2 bases. The CDR3 consists of 14 residues. Germline CDR1 reads SGHTA; CDR2 reads FQGTGA. As DNA, the CDR3 is TGTGCCAGCAGCTTTGGGGGGGCCTACAATGAGCAGTTCTTC. Amino acid sequence: CASSFGGAYNEQFF. Full variable domain (remainder filled in from reference TRBV7-3 and TRBJ2-1): GAGVSQTPSNKVTEKGKYVELRCDPISGHTALYWYRQSLGQGPEFLIYFQGTGAADDSGLPNDRFFAVRPEGSVSTLKIQRTERGDSAVYLCASSFGGAYNEQFFGPGTRLTVL.

This clone was seen a few times. The chain uses TRBV9 and TRBJ1-1; D ambiguous. Germline V gene lookup returns CDR1 SGDLS and CDR2 YYNGEE. The ends were cut back, 3 bases at V and 2 bases at J, with 11 bases in the middle. The length of the CDR3 is 14 residues. As DNA, the CDR3 is TGTGCCAGCAGCGCCGGACTGACCAACACTGAAGCTTTCTTT. It encodes CASSAGLTNTEAFF.

This chain joins TRBV6-2 or TRBV6-3 and TRBJ2-3; 8 bases map to TRBD2. The CDR3 consists of 14 residues. Germline V gives CDR1 MNHEY, CDR2 SVGEGT. V lost 2 bases to trimming and J lost 4 bases; unmatched junction nucleotides: 2. CDR3 sequence: CASSYGAGADTQYF. DNA for the CDR3: TGTGCCAGCAGTTACGGAGCGGGAGCAGATACGCAGTATTTT.

The chain employs TRBV30 and TRBJ1-2; 7 bases are a match to TRBD1. Trimming took 3 bases from V and 0 from J; bases not matched to a gene: 7. The CDR3 is 15 residues long. Germline lookup yields CDR1 GTSNPN and CDR2 SVGIG (reference sequence). CDR3 in DNA: TGTGCCTGGAGCCCTCGACAGGGATCTAACTATGGCTACACCTTC. It encodes CAWSPRQGSNYGYTF.

The chain is built from TRBV3-1 (or the pseudogene TRBV3-2) and TRBJ1-1; no clear D. The CDR3 consists of 13 residues. V shed 5 bases and J shed 4 bases, with 11 bases lying between them. Germline CDR1 reads LGHDT; CDR2 reads YNNKEL (reference sequence). This chain's CDR3 is CASSKWVFTEAFF. CDR3 sequence (DNA): TGTGCCAGCAGCAAGTGGGTGTTCACTGAAGCTTTCTTT.

The V gene is TRBV10-3, the J gene TRBJ2-7; 7 bases align to TRBD2. CDR1 is ENHRY, CDR2 SYGVKD, per germline. The CDR3 totals 13 residues. V trimming: 10 bases; J trimming: 5 bases; junction bases outside the gene matches: 11. The CDR3 DNA sequence: TGTGCCACCTACAGCGGGATCCTTCACGAGCAGTACTTC. It specifies CATYSGILHEQYF.

The chain joins TRBV6-6 to TRBJ1-1; the D is unclear. V was trimmed by 5 bases and J by 7 bases, leaving 8 bases between them. This CDR3 spans 11 amino acids. Germline CDR1 MNHNY, CDR2 SVGAGI (reference sequence). CDR3 in amino acids: CASSPKDEAFF. CDR3 DNA: TGTGCCAGCAGTCCCAAGGATGAAGCTTTCTTT.

V gene TRBV9 combines with J gene TRBJ1-5; D is ambiguous. In germline, CDR1 is SGDLS, CDR2 YYNGEE. Deletions cut 2 bases from V and 1 base from J, with 4 bases between. This CDR3 is 13 amino acids long. The CDR3 reads CASSVRSNQPQHF. The CDR3 nucleotides read TGTGCCAGCAGCGTCAGAAGCAATCAGCCCCAGCATTTT.

The chain carries TRBV4-3 and TRBJ1-2; TRBD1 matches 9 bases. There are 15 residues in the CDR3. Germline V gene lookup returns CDR1 LGHNA and CDR2 YSLEER. V shed 8 bases and J 6 bases; nucleotides not matched to a gene: 13. CDR3 sequence reads: CASSGQGIGLDGYTF. DNA of the CDR3: TGCGCCAGCTCGGGACAGGGTATTGGTTTGGATGGCTACACCTTC.

This clone was observed a single time. The chain is built from TRBV5-4 and TRBJ2-3; no definite D call. CDR3 size: 13 residues. From germline, CDR1 is SGHNT and CDR2 YYREEE (reference sequence). The V end lost 7 bases, the J end lost 3 bases, and 12 bases lay between the germline ends. As DNA, the CDR3 is TGTGCCAGCTCTCGGGTGGGTACAGATACGCAGTATTTT. This codes for CASSRVGTDTQYF.

The chain employs TRBV5-1 and TRBJ1-1, with D unresolved. This CDR3 region has 14 residues. Trimming removed 0 bases from V and 1 base from J, with 7 bases in between. Per germline, CDR1 SGHRS and CDR2 YFSETQ. The CDR3 DNA is TGCGCCAGCAGCTTGGGGGCAGGGAACACTGAAGCTTTCTTT. This translates into CASSLGAGNTEAFF.

The V call is TRBV30, the J call TRBJ1-5; D call uncertain. V was pared by 0 bases and J by 5 bases, with 8 bases between. The CDR3 sequence is 13 residues long. Germline assignment: CDR1 GTSNPN and CDR2 SVGIG (reference sequence). CDR3 residues: CAWSVTWDQPQHF. The CDR3 region has the DNA TGTGCCTGGAGTGTTACTTGGGATCAGCCCCAGCATTTT.

V usage is TRBV6-6 and J usage is TRBJ2-1; D unclear. The CDR3 totals 12 residues. Germline values: CDR1 MNHNY, CDR2 SVGAGI (reference sequence). With 4 bases removed from V and 8 bases from J, the gap between germline ends came to 9 bases. CDR3 DNA: TGTGCCAGCAGTTCCTACTTTTATGAGCAGTTCTTC. It codes for CASSSYFYEQFF.

V usage is TRBV12-3 or TRBV12-4 and J usage is TRBJ1-1; D is unclear. V was cut by 5 bases and J by 1 base, with 5 bases left in between. The CDR3 consists of 12 residues. The DNA of the CDR3 is TGTGCCAGCAGTAGAGAGAACACTGAAGCTTTCTTT. Protein: CASSRENTEAFF.

This clone is a singleton in its sample. CDR3 sequence (DNA): TGTGCCAGCAGCCAGGGGACCCTCCCGTGGGGGCAGTATTTT. Protein product: CASSQGTLPWGQYF. The chain combines TRBV7-9 with TRBJ2-3, with D tentatively TRBD1 (6 bases). The CDR3 extends over 14 amino acids. Germline CDR1 is SEHNR and CDR2 is FQNEAQ (reference sequence). Trimming took 5 bases from V and 11 from J, leaving 20 bases between them.